Below, one TCR beta chain is given with its context. The CDR3 contains 17 residues. Germline CDR1 MDHEN, CDR2 SYDVKM. V was shortened by 7 bases and J by 4 bases, with 23 bases between the two germline ends. This entry belongs to a study of cytomegalovirus exposure and HLA in healthy donors. In the PCR, 60 Vbeta and 13 Jbeta primers were used. Repertoires were generated with immunoSEQ multiplex PCR, while TCRdb's copy carries only in-frame clones and drops some. The sample contains approximately 200,000 clones, roughly 81% of which appear only once. This TCR came from a woman in her 30s in good health and CMV-seropositive. The chain carries TRBV28 and TRBJ1-3; tentative D call: TRBD1 (5 bases). Input material: PBMCs. The DNA for the CDR3 is TGTGCCAGCACGCCCGGGGGGTGGTCCACTGCGGGAAACACCATATATTTT. Amino acids: CASTPGGWSTAGNTIYF.